In its sample, the clone carrying this T cell receptor (beta chain) was seen many times. Antigen specificity is unknown. CDR3 length: 14 amino acids. V lost 4 bases and J lost 3, with 10 bases in between. This sample was taken from a study of read filtering for tumor transcriptome and immune sequencing. This library used roughly 0.4 ug RNA and molecular barcoded adaptors spanning alpha/delta and beta/gamma chains. TCRdb fed the reads into MiXCR, producing one record per CDR3 protein. The sample holds about 47,000 distinct CDR3 sequences, approximately 12% seen once. Study conclusions and caveats: Correlation between methods rose after single-read clonotypes were removed.

This rearrangement joins TRBV12-3 or TRBV12-4 to TRBJ1-5; D gene unclear. The source is a donor at least 40 years old with multiple myeloma. Sequenced: a population of CD138-negative cells sorted from bone marrow. CDR3 DNA: TGTGCCAGCAGTTCTACGCGGGACAATCAGCCCCAGCATTTT. This encodes CASSSTRDNQPQHF.